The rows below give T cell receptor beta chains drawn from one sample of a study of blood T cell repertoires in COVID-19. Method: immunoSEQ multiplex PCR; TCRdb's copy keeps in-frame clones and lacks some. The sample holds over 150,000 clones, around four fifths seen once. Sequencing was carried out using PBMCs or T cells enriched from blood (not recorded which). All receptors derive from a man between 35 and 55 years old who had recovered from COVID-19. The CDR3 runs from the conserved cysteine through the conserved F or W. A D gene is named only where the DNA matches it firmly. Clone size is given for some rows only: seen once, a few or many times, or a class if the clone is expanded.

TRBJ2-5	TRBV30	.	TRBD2	CAINAGVQETQYF	TGTGCCATAAATGCGGGGGTCCAAGAGACCCAGTACTTC
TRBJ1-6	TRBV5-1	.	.	CASSYTANSPLHF	TGCGCCAGCAGCTACACAGCTAATTCACCCCTCCACTTT
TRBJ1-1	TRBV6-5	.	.	CASSSGAGPRNTEAFF	TGTGCCAGCAGTTCCGGAGCGGGGCCCCGGAACACTGAAGCTTTCTTT
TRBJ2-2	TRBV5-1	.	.	CASSRRGDTGELFF	TGCGCCAGCAGCCGGAGGGGAGATACCGGGGAGCTGTTTTTT
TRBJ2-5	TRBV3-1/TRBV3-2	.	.	CASSRLSGHGIFQETQYF	TGTGCCAGCAGCCGACTGTCAGGACACGGAATATTCCAAGAGACCCAGTACTTC
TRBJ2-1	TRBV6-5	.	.	CASRKGVGYDEQFF	TGTGCCAGCAGGAAGGGGGTAGGCTACGATGAGCAGTTCTTC
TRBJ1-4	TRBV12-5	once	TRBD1	CASGTDRGGEKLFF	TGTGCTAGTGGCACGGACAGGGGTGGTGAAAAACTGTTTTTT
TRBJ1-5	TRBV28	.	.	CASSLATGSGRTAQHF	TGTGCCAGCAGTTTAGCTACAGGGTCCGGGAGGACAGCCCAGCATTTT
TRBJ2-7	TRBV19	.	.	CASSIRRGPYEQYF	TGTGCCAGTAGTATTAGGAGGGGACCCTACGAGCAGTACTTC
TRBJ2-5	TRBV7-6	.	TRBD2	CASSLETSGRGETQYF	TGTGCCAGCAGCTTAGAGACTAGCGGGAGAGGAGAGACCCAGTACTTC
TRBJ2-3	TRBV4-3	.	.	CASSQELWRGVRDTQYF	TGCGCCAGCAGCCAAGAACTCTGGCGGGGAGTCAGAGATACGCAGTATTTT
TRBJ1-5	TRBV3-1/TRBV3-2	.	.	CASSLTVGNQPQHF	TGTGCCAGCAGCCTGACAGTAGGCAATCAGCCCCAGCATTTT
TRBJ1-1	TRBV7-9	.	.	CASIIEGGHEAFF	TGTGCCAGCATCATTGAAGGGGGACATGAAGCTTTCTTT
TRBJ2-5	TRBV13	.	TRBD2	CASSRTGLAGGETQYF	TGTGCCAGCAGCAGGACGGGACTAGCGGGAGGAGAGACCCAGTACTTC
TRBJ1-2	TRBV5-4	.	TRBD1	CASSAQQGALGYTF	TGTGCCAGCAGCGCGCAGCAGGGGGCGCTCGGCTACACCTTC
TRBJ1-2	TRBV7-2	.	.	CASSYRGQGPSYGYTF	TGTGCCAGCAGCTACAGAGGACAAGGACCATCCTATGGCTACACCTTC
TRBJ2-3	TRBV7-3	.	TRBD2	CASSSSEAGRDTDTQYF	TGTGCCAGCAGCTCCTCTGAAGCGGGACGAGACACAGATACGCAGTATTTT
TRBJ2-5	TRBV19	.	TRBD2	CASRLAGETQYF	TGTGCCAGCCGACTAGCGGGAGAGACCCAGTACTTC
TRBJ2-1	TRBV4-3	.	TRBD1	CASSDRDSSYNEQFF	TGCGCCAGCAGCGACCGGGACAGCTCCTACAATGAGCAGTTCTTC
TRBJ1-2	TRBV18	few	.	CASSDGANYGYTF	TGTGCCAGTTCCGACGGGGCTAACTATGGCTACACCTTC
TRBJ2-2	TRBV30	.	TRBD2	CAWSGSGRGTGELFF	TGTGCCTGGAGTGGAAGCGGGAGAGGAACCGGGGAGCTGTTTTTT
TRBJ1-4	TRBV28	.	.	CASSARQILNDKLFF	TGTGCCAGCAGCGCCAGACAGATCCTTAATGATAAACTGTTTTTT
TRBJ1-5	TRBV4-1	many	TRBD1	CASSQGLGTGGTDSNQPQHF	TGCGCCAGCAGCCAAGGGTTGGGGACAGGGGGGACCGATAGCAATCAGCCCCAGCATTTT
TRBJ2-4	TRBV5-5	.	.	CASSFAVQNIQYF	TGTGCCAGCAGCTTCGCGGTCCAAAACATTCAGTACTTC
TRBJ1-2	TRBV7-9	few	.	CASSPYGGNYGYTF	TGTGCCAGCAGCCCCTATGGCGGAAACTATGGCTACACCTTC
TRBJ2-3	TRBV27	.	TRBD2	CASSLSSRGGITDTQYF	TGTGCCAGCAGTTTATCATCTCGGGGGGGAATCACAGATACGCAGTATTTT
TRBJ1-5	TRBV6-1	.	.	CASSESVAFRNQPQHF	TGTGCCAGCAGTGAATCTGTAGCGTTCCGCAATCAGCCCCAGCATTTT
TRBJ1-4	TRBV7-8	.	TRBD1	CASSRTGGREKLFF	TGTGCCAGCAGCCGGACAGGGGGGCGGGAAAAACTGTTTTTT
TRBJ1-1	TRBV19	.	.	CASTSQGGTEAFF	TGTGCCAGTACGAGTCAGGGCGGCACTGAAGCTTTCTTT
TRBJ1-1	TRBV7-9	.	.	CASSLDGHNTEAFF	TGTGCCAGCAGCTTAGACGGTCATAACACTGAAGCTTTCTTT
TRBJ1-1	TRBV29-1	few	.	CSSIQAGAEAFF	TGCAGCTCTATACAGGCAGGGGCCGAAGCTTTCTTT
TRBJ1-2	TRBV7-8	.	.	CASSLERAGAWWGYTF	TGTGCCAGCAGCTTAGAGAGGGCGGGGGCATGGTGGGGCTACACCTTC
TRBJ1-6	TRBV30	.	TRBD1	CASTGGVSYNSPLHF	TGTGCCTCCACAGGGGGCGTATCCTATAATTCACCCCTCCACTTT
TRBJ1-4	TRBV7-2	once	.	CASRRQTGPNEKLFF	TGTGCCAGCAGACGACAGACAGGCCCAAATGAAAAACTGTTTTTT
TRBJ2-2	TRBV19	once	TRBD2	CASSRGSQPGELFF	TGTGCCAGTAGTCGCGGGAGCCAACCCGGGGAGCTGTTTTTT
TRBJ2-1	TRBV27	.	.	CASSPKQGQDYNEQFF	TGTGCCAGCAGTCCAAAACAGGGTCAGGACTACAATGAGCAGTTCTTC
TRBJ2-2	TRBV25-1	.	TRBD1	CATSPGTGNSANTGELFF	TGTGCCACCTCTCCCGGGACAGGGAACTCAGCGAACACCGGGGAGCTGTTTTTT
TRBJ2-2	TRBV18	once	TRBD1	CASSPPRGLDTGELFF	TGTGCCAGCTCACCACCGAGGGGGCTAGACACCGGGGAGCTGTTTTTT
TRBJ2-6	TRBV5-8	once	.	CASSLAYGSGANVLTF	TGTGCCAGCAGCTTGGCCTATGGCTCTGGGGCCAACGTCCTGACTTTC
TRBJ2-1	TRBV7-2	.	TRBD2	CASSLNSGLAAKNEQFF	TGTGCCAGCAGCCTGAACTCGGGACTAGCGGCTAAGAATGAGCAGTTCTTC
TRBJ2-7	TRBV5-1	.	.	CASSLGLDPYEQYF	TGCGCCAGCAGCCTGGGGCTAGATCCCTACGAGCAGTACTTC
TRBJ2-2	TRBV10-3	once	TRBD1	CAGRQGTGELFF	TGTGCCGGACGACAGGGAACCGGGGAGCTGTTTTTT
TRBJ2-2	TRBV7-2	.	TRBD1	CASSLSVGTGGRGELFF	TGTGCCAGCAGCTTATCGGTCGGGACAGGGGGCCGGGGGGAGCTGTTTTTT
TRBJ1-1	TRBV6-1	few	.	CASSEGLPPTGAFF	TGTGCCAGCAGTGAAGGGCTCCCCCCTACCGGGGCTTTCTTT
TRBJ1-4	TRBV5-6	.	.	CASSILATNEKLFF	TGTGCCAGCAGCATCCTTGCAACTAATGAAAAACTGTTTTTT
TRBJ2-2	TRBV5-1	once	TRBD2	CASSPGLAGLLTGELFF	TGCGCCAGCAGCCCGGGACTAGCGGGTCTTTTAACCGGGGAGCTGTTTTTT
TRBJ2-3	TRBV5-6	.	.	CASSSQGKRTDTQYF	TGTGCCAGCAGCTCCCAGGGGAAGAGGACAGATACGCAGTATTTT
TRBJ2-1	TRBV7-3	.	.	CASSSGGVPYNEQFF	TGTGCCAGCAGCTCTGGGGGCGTCCCCTACAATGAGCAGTTCTTC
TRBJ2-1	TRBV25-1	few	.	CASSPNTFNEQFF	TGTGCCAGCAGTCCGAACACCTTCAATGAGCAGTTCTTC
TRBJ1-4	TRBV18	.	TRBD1	CASSRGQVAEKLFF	TGTGCCAGCTCACGGGGACAGGTGGCTGAAAAACTGTTTTTT
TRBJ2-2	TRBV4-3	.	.	CASSTGFLGTGELFF	TGCGCCAGCAGTACAGGGTTTCTTGGCACCGGGGAGCTGTTTTTT
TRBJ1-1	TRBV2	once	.	CASTEEVLEAFF	TGTGCCAGCACCGAGGAGGTTCTTGAAGCTTTCTTT
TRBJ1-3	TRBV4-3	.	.	CASSQGMTGGNTIYF	TGCGCCAGCAGCCAAGGCATGACAGGTGGAAACACCATATATTTT
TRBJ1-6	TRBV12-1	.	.	CASSFRHKHSPLHF	TGTGCCAGCAGCTTTCGACATAAACATTCACCCCTCCACTTT